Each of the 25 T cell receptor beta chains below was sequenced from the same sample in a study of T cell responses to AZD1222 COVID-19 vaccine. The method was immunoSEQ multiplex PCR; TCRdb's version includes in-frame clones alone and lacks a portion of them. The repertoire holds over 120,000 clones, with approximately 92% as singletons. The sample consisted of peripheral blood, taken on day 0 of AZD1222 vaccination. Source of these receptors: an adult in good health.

CDR3 sequence (DNA): TGTGCCAGCAGTTTAGCGCAGCACGCACCCCTCCACTTT. Amino acids: CASSLAQHAPLHF. This chain links TRBV12-3 or TRBV12-4 with TRBJ1-6; D call uncertain. CDR3 size: 13 residues. The ends were cut back, 0 bases at V and 11 bases at J, with 8 bases in the middle.

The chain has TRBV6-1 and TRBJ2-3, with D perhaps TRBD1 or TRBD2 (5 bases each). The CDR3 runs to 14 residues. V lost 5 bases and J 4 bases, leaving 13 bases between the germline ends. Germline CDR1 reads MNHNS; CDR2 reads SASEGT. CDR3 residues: CASSYSGLPDTQYF. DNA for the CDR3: TGTGCCAGCAGTTATTCGGGGCTGCCAGATACGCAGTATTTT.

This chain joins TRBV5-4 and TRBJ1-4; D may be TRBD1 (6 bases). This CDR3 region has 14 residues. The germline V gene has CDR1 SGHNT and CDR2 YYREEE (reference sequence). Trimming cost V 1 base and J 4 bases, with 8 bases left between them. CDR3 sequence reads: CASSLTGSNEKLFF. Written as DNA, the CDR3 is TGTGCCAGCAGCTTGACAGGGAGTAATGAAAAACTGTTTTTT.

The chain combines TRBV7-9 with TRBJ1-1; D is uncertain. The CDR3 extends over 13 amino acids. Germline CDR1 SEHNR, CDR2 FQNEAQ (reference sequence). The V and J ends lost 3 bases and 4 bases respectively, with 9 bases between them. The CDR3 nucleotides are TGTGCCAGCAGCTTCCCGGGTAGCACTGAAGCTTTCTTT. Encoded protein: CASSFPGSTEAFF.

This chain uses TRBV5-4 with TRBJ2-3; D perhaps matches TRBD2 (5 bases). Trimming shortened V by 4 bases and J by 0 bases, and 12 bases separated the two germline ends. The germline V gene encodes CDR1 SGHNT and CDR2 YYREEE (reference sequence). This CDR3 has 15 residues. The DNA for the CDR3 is TGTGCCAGCAGCCTATTAGCGCGTAGCACAGATACGCAGTATTTT. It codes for CASSLLARSTDTQYF.

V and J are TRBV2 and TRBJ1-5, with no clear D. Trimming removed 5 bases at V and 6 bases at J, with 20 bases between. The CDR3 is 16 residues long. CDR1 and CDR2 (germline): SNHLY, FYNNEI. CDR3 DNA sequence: TGTGCCAGCAGTACCGGGGTGATGGGGTACAGTCAGCCCCAGCATTTT. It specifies CASSTGVMGYSQPQHF.

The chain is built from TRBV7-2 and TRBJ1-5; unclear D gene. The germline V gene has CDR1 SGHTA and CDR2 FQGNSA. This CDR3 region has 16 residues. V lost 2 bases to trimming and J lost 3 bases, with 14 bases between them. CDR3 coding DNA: TGTGCCAGCAGCTTAATATTGGGTTTATCCAATCAGCCCCAGCATTTT. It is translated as CASSLILGLSNQPQHF.

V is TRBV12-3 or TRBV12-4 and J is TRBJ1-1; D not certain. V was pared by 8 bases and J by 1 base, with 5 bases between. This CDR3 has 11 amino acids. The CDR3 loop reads CASGGNTEAFF. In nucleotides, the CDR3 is TGTGCCAGCGGCGGGAACACTGAAGCTTTCTTT.

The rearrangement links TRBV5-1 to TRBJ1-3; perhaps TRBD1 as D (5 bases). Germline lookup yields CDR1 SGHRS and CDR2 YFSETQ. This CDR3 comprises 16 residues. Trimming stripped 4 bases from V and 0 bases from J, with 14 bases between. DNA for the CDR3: TGCGCCAGCAGCGCGTATGGGGCCGACTCTGGAAACACCATATATTTT. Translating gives CASSAYGADSGNTIYF.

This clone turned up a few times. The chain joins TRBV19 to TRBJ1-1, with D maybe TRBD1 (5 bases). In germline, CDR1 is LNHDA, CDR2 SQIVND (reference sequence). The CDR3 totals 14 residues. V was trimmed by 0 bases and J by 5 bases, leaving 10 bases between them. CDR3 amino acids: CASSIDYKGTEAFF. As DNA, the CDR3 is TGTGCCAGTAGTATAGATTATAAGGGGACTGAAGCTTTCTTT.

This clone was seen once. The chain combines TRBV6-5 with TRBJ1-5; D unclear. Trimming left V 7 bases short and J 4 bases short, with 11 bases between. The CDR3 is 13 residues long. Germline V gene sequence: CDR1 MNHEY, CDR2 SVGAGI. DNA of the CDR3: TGTGCCAGCAAAGTGGCCCCAAATCAGCCCCAGCATTTT. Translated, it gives CASKVAPNQPQHF.

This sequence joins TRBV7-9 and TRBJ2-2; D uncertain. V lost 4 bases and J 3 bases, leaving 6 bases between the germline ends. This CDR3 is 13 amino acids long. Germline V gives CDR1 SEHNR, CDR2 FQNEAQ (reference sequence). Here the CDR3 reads CASSSRYTGELFF. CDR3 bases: TGTGCCAGCAGCTCCAGGTACACCGGGGAGCTGTTTTTT.

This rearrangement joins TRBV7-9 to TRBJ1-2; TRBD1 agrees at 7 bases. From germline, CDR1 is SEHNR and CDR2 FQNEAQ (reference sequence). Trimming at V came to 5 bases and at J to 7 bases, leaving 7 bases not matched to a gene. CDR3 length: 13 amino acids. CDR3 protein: CASSPQGIGGYTF. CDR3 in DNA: TGTGCCAGCAGCCCACAGGGGATTGGTGGCTACACCTTC. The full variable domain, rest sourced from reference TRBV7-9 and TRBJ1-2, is DTGVSQNPRHKITKRGQNVTFRCDPISEHNRLYWYRQTLGQGPEFLTYFQNEAQLEKSRLLSDRFSAERPKGSFSTLEIQRTEQGDSAMYLCASSPQGIGGYTFGSGTRLTVV.

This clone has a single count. In DNA, the CDR3 is TGTGCCAGCAGCCAAGAACAGGTTAGGGGGGCTTTCTTT. Encoded protein: CASSQEQVRGAFF. The chain links TRBV3-1 (or the pseudogene TRBV3-2) to TRBJ1-1, with D possibly TRBD1 on 6 matching bases. The CDR3 has 13 amino acids. V was cut by 0 bases and J by 11 bases, with 13 bases left in between. Germline V lookup: CDR1 LGHDT, CDR2 YNNKEL (reference sequence).

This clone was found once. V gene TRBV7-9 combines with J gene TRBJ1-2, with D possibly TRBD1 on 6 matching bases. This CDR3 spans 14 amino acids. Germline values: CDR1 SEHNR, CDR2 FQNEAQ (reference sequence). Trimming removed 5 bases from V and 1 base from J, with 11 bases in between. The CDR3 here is CASSKQGVNYGYTF. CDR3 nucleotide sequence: TGTGCCAGCAGCAAACAGGGAGTTAACTATGGCTACACCTTC.

The CDR3 DNA reads as TGTGCCAGCAGTTCAACCGGGACTAGCAGTCAGGTTGAGCAGTTCTTC. It specifies CASSSTGTSSQVEQFF. J is TRBJ2-1 and V is TRBV7-2; TRBD2 matches 9 bases. V lost 6 bases, J lost 9 bases, and 15 bases stayed unmatched. This CDR3 has 16 amino acids. In germline, CDR1 is SGHTA, CDR2 FQGNSA.

The CDR3 protein is CASSQEGADGYTF. The DNA of the CDR3 is TGCGCCAGCAGCCAAGAAGGGGCAGACGGCTACACCTTC. This chain links TRBV4-1 with TRBJ1-2; D is perhaps TRBD1 (5 bases). Trimming left V 0 bases short and J 8 bases short, with 10 bases between. Germline V CDR1 and CDR2: MGHRA, YSYEKL. CDR3 size: 13 residues.

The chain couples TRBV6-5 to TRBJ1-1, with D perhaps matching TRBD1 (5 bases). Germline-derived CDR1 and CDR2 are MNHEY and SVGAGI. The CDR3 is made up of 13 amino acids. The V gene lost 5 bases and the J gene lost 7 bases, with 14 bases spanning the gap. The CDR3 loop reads CASSRTGTREAFF. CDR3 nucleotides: TGTGCCAGCAGTCGTACTGGGACGCGTGAAGCTTTCTTT.

This chain's CDR3 is CASSGQEFSEQYF. The CDR3 nucleotides are TGTGCCAGTAGCGGACAGGAATTCTCCGAGCAGTACTTC. J is TRBJ2-7 and V is TRBV19; TRBD1 agrees at 7 bases. This CDR3 is built from 13 residues. V lost 6 bases to trimming and J lost 6 bases; unmatched junction nucleotides: 8. Germline lookup yields CDR1 LNHDA and CDR2 SQIVND (reference sequence).

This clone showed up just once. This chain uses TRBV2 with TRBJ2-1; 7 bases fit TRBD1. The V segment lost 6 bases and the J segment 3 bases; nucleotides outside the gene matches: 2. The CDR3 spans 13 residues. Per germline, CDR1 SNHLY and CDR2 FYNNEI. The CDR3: CASSGDSYNEQFF. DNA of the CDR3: TGTGCCAGCAGCGGGGACAGCTACAATGAGCAGTTCTTC.

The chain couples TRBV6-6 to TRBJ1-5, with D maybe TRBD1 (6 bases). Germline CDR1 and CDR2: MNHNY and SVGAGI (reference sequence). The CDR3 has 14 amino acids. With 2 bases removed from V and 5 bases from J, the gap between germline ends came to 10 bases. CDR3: CASSYGSGDQPQHF. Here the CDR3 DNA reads TGTGCCAGCAGTTACGGTTCAGGGGATCAGCCCCAGCATTTT.

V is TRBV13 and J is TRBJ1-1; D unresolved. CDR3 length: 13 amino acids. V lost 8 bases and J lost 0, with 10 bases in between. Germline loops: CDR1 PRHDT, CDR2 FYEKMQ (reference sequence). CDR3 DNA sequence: TGTGCCAGCGGAGCGCGACTGAACACTGAAGCTTTCTTT. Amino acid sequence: CASGARLNTEAFF.

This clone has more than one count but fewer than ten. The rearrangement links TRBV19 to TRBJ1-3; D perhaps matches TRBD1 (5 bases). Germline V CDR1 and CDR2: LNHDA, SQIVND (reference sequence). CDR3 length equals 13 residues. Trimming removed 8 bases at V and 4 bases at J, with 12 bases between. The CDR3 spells CASGRREGNTIYF. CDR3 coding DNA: TGTGCCAGTGGGCGCAGGGAAGGAAACACCATATATTTT. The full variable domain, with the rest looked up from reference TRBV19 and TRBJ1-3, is DGGITQSPKYLFRKEGQNVTLSCEQNLNHDAMYWYRQDPGQGLRLIYYSQIVNDFQKGDIAEGYSVSREKKESFPLTVTSAQKNPTAFYLCASGRREGNTIYFGEGSWLTVV.

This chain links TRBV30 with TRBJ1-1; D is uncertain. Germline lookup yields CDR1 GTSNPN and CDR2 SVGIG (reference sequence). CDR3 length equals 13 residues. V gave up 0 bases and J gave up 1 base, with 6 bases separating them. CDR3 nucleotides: TGTGCCTGGAGTGTACAAGGGAACACTGAAGCTTTCTTT. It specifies CAWSVQGNTEAFF.

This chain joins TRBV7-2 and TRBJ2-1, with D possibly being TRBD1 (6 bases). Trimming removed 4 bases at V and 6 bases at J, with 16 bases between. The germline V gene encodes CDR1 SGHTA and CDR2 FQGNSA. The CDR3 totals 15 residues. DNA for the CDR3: TGTGCCAGCAGCTCAACAGGGATGCGTGGCAATGAGCAGTTCTTC. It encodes CASSSTGMRGNEQFF. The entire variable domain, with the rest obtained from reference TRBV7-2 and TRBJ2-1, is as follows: GAGVSQSPSNKVTEKGKDVELRCDPISGHTALYWYRQSLGQGLEFLIYFQGNSAPDKSGLPSDRFSAERTGGSVSTLTIQRTQQEDSAVYLCASSSTGMRGNEQFFGPGTRLTVL.